The clone carrying this T cell receptor (beta chain) was seen a handful of times. Its antigen remains unidentified. The sample is drawn from a study of response to subunit inactivated influenza vaccine. Study-level points and caveats: Researchers suggested that each seasonal influenza vaccination recruits few new T cells.

Trimming took 7 bases from V and 6 from J; bases not matched to a gene: 12. The CDR3 contains 15 residues. CDR1 is SGHTA and CDR2 is FQGNSA in the germline V gene. TCRdb independently ran MiXCR on the RT-PCR reads; one entry per CDR3 protein. The repertoire holds 530,000 or so distinct CDR3 sequences, with 12% as singletons. The TCR originated in a man in his fifties or sixties who received an inactivated influenza vaccine. This material consisted of PBMCs from blood, taken on the day of vaccination. The V gene is TRBV7-2, the J gene TRBJ2-1; 7 bases align to TRBD2. The CDR3 DNA reads TGTGCCAGCATCCACCTCGGGACTAAGGTCAATGAGCAGTTCTTC. Translation: CASIHLGTKVNEQFF.